These 27 T cell receptor beta chains were all obtained from the same sample, sequenced in a study of STAT5B mutations in CD4+ large granular lymphocyte leukemia. Profiled with immunoSEQ multiplex PCR; TCRdb holds only in-frame clones, not every one. The repertoire holds about 34,000 clones, with just under 75% as singletons. What was sequenced was CD4+ T cells from blood buffy coats. These receptors were collected from a human donor in good health.

The CDR3 reads CASSGRTGPNQPQHF. The CDR3 nucleotides read TGTGCCAGCAGTGGGAGGACAGGGCCCAATCAGCCCCAGCATTTT. The genes are TRBV6-6 and TRBJ1-5; TRBD1 agrees at 8 bases. The length of the CDR3 is 15 residues. V dropped 5 bases and J dropped 3; count of bases not matched to a gene: 6. Germline CDR1 reads MNHNY; CDR2 reads SVGAGI (reference sequence).

V is TRBV9 and J is TRBJ1-6; 7 bases line up with TRBD1. The CDR3 is 20 amino acids. The germline V gene encodes CDR1 SGDLS and CDR2 YYNGEE. With V trimmed by 3 bases and J by 4 bases, 19 bases remained unmatched. This CDR3 is CASSANWDSGASWYNSPLHF. The CDR3 DNA follows: TGTGCCAGCAGCGCAAATTGGGACAGTGGGGCAAGTTGGTATAATTCACCCCTCCACTTT.

This chain joins TRBV7-9 and TRBJ2-2, with TRBD2 identical over 14 bases. Germline V gives CDR1 SEHNR, CDR2 FQNEAQ (reference sequence). V shed 5 bases, J shed 4 bases, and the junction held 3 bases outside the gene matches. The CDR3 consists of 16 residues. The CDR3 loop is CASSPGLAGGTGELFF. The CDR3 bases are TGTGCCAGCAGCCCCGGACTAGCGGGGGGCACCGGGGAGCTGTTTTTT.

This clone was recorded only once. The chain couples TRBV10-3 to TRBJ1-4; 8 bases agree with TRBD1. Trimming at V came to 10 bases and at J to 5 bases, leaving 3 bases not matched to a gene. The CDR3 extends over 12 amino acids. The V gene's germline CDR1 is ENHRY and CDR2 SYGVKD. The CDR3 here is CATGTGNEKLFF. The CDR3 DNA follows: TGTGCCACCGGGACAGGCAATGAAAAACTGTTTTTT.

The chain's CDR3 is CASSQDRTDTQYF. In DNA, the CDR3 is TGTGCCAGTAGTCAGGACAGGACAGATACGCAGTATTTT. The chain joins TRBV19 to TRBJ2-3; 7 nucleotides agree with TRBD1. After removal of 5 bases from V and 3 bases from J, the junction contained 2 bases not matched to a gene. Germline CDR1 reads LNHDA; CDR2 reads SQIVND (reference sequence). The CDR3 runs 13 residues.

This clone has a single count. The chain employs TRBV6-5 and TRBJ1-1; 7 bases are a match to TRBD1. V lost 6 bases, J lost 5 bases, and 9 bases stayed unmatched. CDR3 size: 14 residues. In germline, CDR1 is MNHEY, CDR2 SVGAGI. The CDR3 nucleotides are TGTGCCAGCAGACCAGGGGGGGGTTGGACTGAAGCTTTCTTT. Protein product: CASRPGGGWTEAFF.

V and J are TRBV5-4 and TRBJ2-5; 9 bases align to TRBD2. With V trimmed by 4 bases and J by 2 bases, 9 bases remained unmatched. Germline CDR1 is SGHNT and CDR2 is YYREEE (reference sequence). The CDR3 is made up of 16 amino acids. The CDR3 reads CASSLPQRGAQETQYF. The CDR3 region has the DNA TGTGCCAGCAGCCTACCCCAGCGGGGGGCGCAAGAGACCCAGTACTTC.

The chain has TRBV7-3 and TRBJ2-2; D is possibly TRBD2 (6 bases). The CDR3 sequence is 17 residues long. V lost 5 bases, J lost 0 bases, and 16 bases lay in between. Germline CDR1 SGHTA, CDR2 FQGTGA. The CDR3 coding sequence is TGTGCCAGCAGCGCGAGGGTTAGCGGCGCGAACACCGGGGAGCTGTTTTTT. It specifies CASSARVSGANTGELFF.

With regard to this clone: Other DNA sequences of this sample code for an identical CDR3. This sequence joins TRBV19 and TRBJ1-2, with TRBD1 as a possible D gene (6 bases). V was trimmed by 4 bases and J by 8 bases, leaving 29 bases between them. Germline CDR1 LNHDA, CDR2 SQIVND (reference sequence). This CDR3 contains 18 residues. The CDR3 nucleotides read TGTGCCAGTAGTACCTCCTCCGCGAGGAGCAGGGGATCCTACGGCTACACCTTC. As protein: CASSTSSARSRGSYGYTF.

J is TRBJ2-5 and V is TRBV5-4; 12 bases agree with TRBD2. The CDR3 sequence is 14 residues long. Germline V gene lookup returns CDR1 SGHNT and CDR2 YYREEE (reference sequence). V shed 3 bases and J 5 bases; nucleotides not matched to a gene: 2. The CDR3: CASSSSGRGETQYF. CDR3 DNA sequence: TGTGCCAGCAGCTCTAGCGGGAGGGGGGAGACCCAGTACTTC.

V and J are TRBV11-1 and TRBJ2-4; the D call may be TRBD1 or TRBD2 (6 bases each). The CDR3 is 15 residues long. Germline V lookup: CDR1 SGHAT, CDR2 FQDESV (reference sequence). Trimming took off 5 bases at V and 7 bases at J, with 18 bases between the two ends. The CDR3 DNA sequence: TGTGCCAGCAGCCTGGAAGGGGGGAGCTGGAACATTCAGTACTTC. Protein sequence: CASSLEGGSWNIQYF.

This chain connects TRBV7-2 to TRBJ2-7, with 9 bases that match TRBD2. Trimming at V came to 6 bases and at J to 6 bases, leaving 6 bases not matched to a gene. This CDR3 region has 13 residues. Per the germline V gene, CDR1 is SGHTA and CDR2 is FQGNSA. CDR3 coding DNA: TGTGCCAGCAGACGAGCGGGAGGAGGCGAGCAGTACTTC. Protein sequence: CASRRAGGGEQYF.

V and J are TRBV25-1 and TRBJ1-1, with 8 positions matching TRBD1. After removal of 7 bases from V and 4 bases from J, the junction contained 2 bases not matched to a gene. The CDR3 spans 12 residues. In germline, CDR1 is MGHDK, CDR2 SYGVNS. The CDR3 DNA sequence: TGTGCCAGCACCGACAGGGGCACTGAAGCTTTCTTT. Protein product: CASTDRGTEAFF.

This clone came up once. This chain connects TRBV5-8 to TRBJ1-5; the D is unclear. The CDR3 runs 13 residues. V was cut by 0 bases and J by 5 bases, with 6 bases left in between. Germline lookup yields CDR1 SGHTS and CDR2 YDEGEE. The CDR3 loop reads CASSLAFDQPQHF. CDR3 sequence (DNA): TGTGCCAGCAGCTTGGCTTTCGATCAGCCCCAGCATTTT. Full variable domain (outside the CDR3, taken from reference TRBV5-8 and TRBJ1-5): EAGVTQSPTHLIKTRGQQATLRCSPISGHTSVYWYQQALGLGLQFLLWYDEGEERNRGNFPPRFSGRQFPNYSSELNVNALELEDSALYLCASSLAFDQPQHFGDGTRLSIL.

The chain combines TRBV18 with TRBJ2-2; D gene ambiguous. The CDR3 consists of 17 residues. Trimming removed 1 base from V and 0 bases from J, with 12 bases in between. CDR1 is KGHSH and CDR2 is LQKENI in the germline V gene. DNA for the CDR3: TGTGCCAGCTCACCACAGGCAGGAAGTACGAACACCGGGGAGCTGTTTTTT. Translating it yields CASSPQAGSTNTGELFF.

The chain carries TRBV7-9 and TRBJ1-1, with TRBD1 as a possible D gene (6 bases). Trimming took 1 base from V and 5 from J, leaving 8 bases between them. This CDR3 is built from 13 residues. Germline CDR1 SEHNR, CDR2 FQNEAQ (reference sequence). The DNA for the CDR3 is TGTGCCAGCAGCTTAGTGCAGGGGACTGAAGCTTTCTTT. Encoded protein: CASSLVQGTEAFF.

The V and J genes are TRBV29-1 and TRBJ1-2; TRBD1 aligns across 8 bases. The junction had 0 bases not matched to a gene; V was cut back by 4 bases and J by 2 bases. The length of the CDR3 is 12 residues. CDR1 SQVTM and CDR2 ANQGSEA come from the germline V gene. The CDR3 loop is CSVGQGNYGYTF. Here the CDR3 DNA reads TGCAGCGTTGGACAGGGGAACTATGGCTACACCTTC.

The chain recombines TRBV15 with TRBJ2-7; D unclear. The ends were cut back, 1 base at V and 0 bases at J, with 7 bases in the middle. The germline V gene has CDR1 LNHNV and CDR2 YYDKDF (reference sequence). CDR3 length equals 14 residues. CDR3 loop: CATSRGSSSYEQYF. The CDR3 DNA reads TGTGCCACCAGCAGAGGTTCTTCCTCCTACGAGCAGTACTTC. Full variable domain (outside the CDR3, taken from reference TRBV15 and TRBJ2-7): DAMVIQNPRYQVTQFGKPVTLSCSQTLNHNVMYWYQQKSSQAPKLLFHYYDKDFNNEADTPDNFQSRRPNTSFCFLDIRSPGLGDTAMYLCATSRGSSSYEQYFGPGTRLTVT.

The V call is TRBV6-6, the J call TRBJ1-5; 8 nucleotides align to TRBD1. Unmatched junction bases numbered 4, after V lost 5 bases and J lost 7 bases. CDR1 is MNHNY and CDR2 is SVGAGI in the germline V gene (reference sequence). This CDR3 spans 13 amino acids. The CDR3 here is CASSGQGLQPQHF. CDR3 DNA sequence: TGTGCCAGCAGTGGACAGGGTTTACAGCCCCAGCATTTT.

This rearrangement joins TRBV2 to TRBJ1-6; perhaps TRBD1 as D (5 bases). The CDR3 runs 15 residues. Looked up from germline, CDR1 is SNHLY and CDR2 is FYNNEI. V was trimmed by 6 bases and J by 5 bases, leaving 14 bases between them. CDR3 region: CASSARTLDNSPLHF. CDR3 sequence (DNA): TGTGCCAGCAGCGCACGGACACTCGATAATTCACCCCTCCACTTT.

The chain uses TRBV5-4 and TRBJ2-3; perhaps TRBD2 as D (5 bases). V was clipped by 2 bases and J by 1 base, with 8 bases between them. This CDR3 spans 14 amino acids. The germline V gene has CDR1 SGHNT and CDR2 YYREEE (reference sequence). The CDR3 nucleotides read TGTGCCAGCAGCTTAACTAGAGGCACAGATACGCAGTATTTT. It translates to CASSLTRGTDTQYF. Filled out from reference TRBV5-4 and TRBJ2-3, the complete variable domain reads ETGVTQSPTHLIKTRGQQVTLRCSSQSGHNTVSWYQQALGQGPQFIFQYYREEENGRGNFPPRFSGLQFPNYSSELNVNALELDDSALYLCASSLTRGTDTQYFGPGTRLTVL.

This clone was recorded a few times. The chain employs TRBV28 and TRBJ1-2; TRBD1 matches 10 bases. The germline CDR1 and CDR2 sequences are MDHEN and SYDVKM. The CDR3 covers 15 residues. V was pared by 2 bases and J by 6 bases, with 6 bases of the junction left unmatched. The CDR3, as DNA: TGTGCCAGCAGTTTAGCGTCCGGGACAGGGGATGGCTACACCTTC. Its protein is CASSLASGTGDGYTF.

V gene TRBV28 combines with J gene TRBJ1-3, with unresolved D. Germline V gene data show CDR1 as MDHEN and CDR2 as SYDVKM. Trimming took 0 bases from V and 3 from J, leaving 12 bases between them. The CDR3 contains 16 residues. The CDR3 nucleotides are TGTGCCAGCAGTTTATGGGAGGGTAGAATTGGAAACACCATATATTTT. This encodes CASSLWEGRIGNTIYF.

V gene TRBV30 combines with J gene TRBJ1-3; the D is unclear. Germline V gives CDR1 GTSNPN, CDR2 SVGIG (reference sequence). With 0 bases removed from V and 4 bases from J, the gap between germline ends came to 13 bases. The CDR3 consists of 15 residues. The CDR3 nucleotides read TGTGCCTGGAGTGTAGGGATTCTTCGAGGAAACACCATATATTTT. This gives the protein CAWSVGILRGNTIYF.

The V call is TRBV5-6, the J call TRBJ2-1; D is ambiguous. The CDR3 totals 15 residues. Germline V gene lookup returns CDR1 SGHDT and CDR2 YYEEEE. Trimming took 4 bases from V and 0 from J, leaving 11 bases between them. The CDR3, as DNA: TGTGCCAGCAGCCTTGCCAAGGGCTCCTACAATGAGCAGTTCTTC. It specifies CASSLAKGSYNEQFF. The complete variable domain, with remaining parts taken from reference TRBV5-6 and TRBJ2-1, reads DAGVTQSPTHLIKTRGQQVTLRCSPKSGHDTVSWYQQALGQGPQFIFQYYEEEERQRGNFPDRFSGHQFPNYSSELNVNALLLGDSALYLCASSLAKGSYNEQFFGPGTRLTVL.

The chain joins TRBV5-1 to TRBJ2-3; D is possibly TRBD2 (6 bases). CDR3 length: 19 residues. Trimming pared 6 bases from V and 1 base from J, leaving 27 bases between. Germline V gene sequence: CDR1 SGHRS, CDR2 YFSETQ. This chain's CDR3 is CASTQLPRGVAGRTDTQYF. CDR3 coding DNA: TGCGCCAGCACTCAACTTCCCCGGGGCGTGGCGGGGCGCACAGATACGCAGTATTTT.

The genes are TRBV5-1 and TRBJ2-5; D gene ambiguous. V gave up 0 bases and J gave up 3 bases, with 9 bases separating them. CDR3 length: 14 amino acids. Germline V CDR1 and CDR2: SGHRS, YFSETQ. CDR3 nucleotide sequence: TGCGCCAGCAGCTTGGCCCAGACCAAAGAGACCCAGTACTTC. Translated, it gives CASSLAQTKETQYF.